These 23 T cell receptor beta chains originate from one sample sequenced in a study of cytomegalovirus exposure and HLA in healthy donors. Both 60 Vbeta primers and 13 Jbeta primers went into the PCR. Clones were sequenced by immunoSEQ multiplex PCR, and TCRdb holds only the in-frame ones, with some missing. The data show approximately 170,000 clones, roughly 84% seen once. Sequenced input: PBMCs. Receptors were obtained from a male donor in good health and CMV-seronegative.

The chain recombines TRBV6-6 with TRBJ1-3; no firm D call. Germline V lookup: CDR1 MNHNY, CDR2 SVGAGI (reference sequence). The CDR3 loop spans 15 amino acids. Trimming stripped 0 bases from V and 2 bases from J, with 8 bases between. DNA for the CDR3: TGTGCCAGCAGTTACTCGGAGGAGGCTGGAAACACCATATATTTT. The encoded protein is CASSYSEEAGNTIYF.

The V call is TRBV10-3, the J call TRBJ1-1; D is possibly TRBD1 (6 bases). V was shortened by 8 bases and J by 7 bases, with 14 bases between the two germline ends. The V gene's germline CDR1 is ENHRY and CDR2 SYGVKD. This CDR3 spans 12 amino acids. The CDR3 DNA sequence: TGTGCCATCGGGGGGGCTCACCTTGAAGCTTTCTTT. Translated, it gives CAIGGAHLEAFF.

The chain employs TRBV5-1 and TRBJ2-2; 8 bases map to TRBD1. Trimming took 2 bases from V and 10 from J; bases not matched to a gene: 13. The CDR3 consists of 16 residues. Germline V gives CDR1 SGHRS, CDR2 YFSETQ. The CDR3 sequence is CASSFLGRGQRAELFF. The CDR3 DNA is TGCGCCAGCAGCTTCTTGGGCAGGGGGCAGCGGGCGGAGCTGTTTTTT.

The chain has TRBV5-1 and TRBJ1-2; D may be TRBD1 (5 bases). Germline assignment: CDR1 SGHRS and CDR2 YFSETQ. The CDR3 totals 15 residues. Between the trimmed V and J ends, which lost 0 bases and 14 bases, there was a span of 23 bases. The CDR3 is CASSLGGQGTVPLTF. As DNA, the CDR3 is TGCGCCAGCAGCTTGGGAGGTCAGGGAACCGTTCCGTTGACCTTC.

The CDR3 region has the DNA TGTGCCAGCAGCCAAGTTAAGACAGGGGAGACAAACACCGGGGAGCTGTTTTTT. Translating it yields CASSQVKTGETNTGELFF. This chain uses TRBV4-2 with TRBJ2-2; 8 bases fit TRBD1. V lost 1 base, J lost 2 bases, and 9 bases stayed unmatched. The length of the CDR3 is 18 residues. The germline V gene encodes CDR1 LGHNA and CDR2 YNFKEQ.

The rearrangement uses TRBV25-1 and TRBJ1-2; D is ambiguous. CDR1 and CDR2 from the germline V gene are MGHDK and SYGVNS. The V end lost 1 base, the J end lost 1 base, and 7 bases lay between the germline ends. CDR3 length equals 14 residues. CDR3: CASSESVFNYGYTF. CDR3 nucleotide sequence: TGTGCCAGCAGTGAATCGGTCTTTAACTATGGCTACACCTTC.

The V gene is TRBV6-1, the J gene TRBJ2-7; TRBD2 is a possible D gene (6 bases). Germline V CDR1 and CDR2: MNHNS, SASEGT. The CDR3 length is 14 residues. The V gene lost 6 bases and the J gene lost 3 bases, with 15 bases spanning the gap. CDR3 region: CASRGTSLSYEQYF. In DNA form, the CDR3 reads TGTGCCAGCAGAGGAACTAGCTTGAGCTACGAGCAGTACTTC.

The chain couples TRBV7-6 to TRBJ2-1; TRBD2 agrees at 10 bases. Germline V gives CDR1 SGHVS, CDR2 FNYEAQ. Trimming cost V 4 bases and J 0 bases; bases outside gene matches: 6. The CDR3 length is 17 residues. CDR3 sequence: CASSSTSGILSYNEQFF. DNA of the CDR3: TGTGCCAGCAGCTCAACTAGCGGGATCCTCTCCTACAATGAGCAGTTCTTC.

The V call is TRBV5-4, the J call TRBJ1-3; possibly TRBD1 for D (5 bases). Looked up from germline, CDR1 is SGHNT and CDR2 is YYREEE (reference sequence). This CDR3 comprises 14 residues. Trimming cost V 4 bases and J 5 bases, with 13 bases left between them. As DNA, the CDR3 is TGTGCCAGCAGCCCCTCGGGGGTCCGAAACACCATATATTTT. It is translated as CASSPSGVRNTIYF.

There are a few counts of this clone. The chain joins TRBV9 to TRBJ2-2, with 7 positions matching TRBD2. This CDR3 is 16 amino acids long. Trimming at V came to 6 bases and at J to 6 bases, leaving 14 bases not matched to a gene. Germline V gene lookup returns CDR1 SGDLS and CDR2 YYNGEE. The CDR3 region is CASTLSGGFMPGELFF. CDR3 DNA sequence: TGTGCCAGCACCCTGTCGGGGGGATTTATGCCCGGGGAGCTGTTTTTT.

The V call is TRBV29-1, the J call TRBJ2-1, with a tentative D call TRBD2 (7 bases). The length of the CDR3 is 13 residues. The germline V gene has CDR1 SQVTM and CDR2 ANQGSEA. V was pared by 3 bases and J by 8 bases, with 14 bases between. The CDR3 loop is CSVDFGGPDEQFF. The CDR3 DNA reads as TGCAGCGTTGATTTCGGGGGGCCGGATGAGCAGTTCTTC.

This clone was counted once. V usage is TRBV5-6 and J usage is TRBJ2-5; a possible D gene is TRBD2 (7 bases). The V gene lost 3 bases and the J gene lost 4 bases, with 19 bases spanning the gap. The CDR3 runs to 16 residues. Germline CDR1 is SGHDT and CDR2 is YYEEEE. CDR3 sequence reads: CASSSPPGAGVETQYF. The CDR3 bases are TGTGCCAGCAGCTCACCGCCGGGGGCGGGAGTAGAGACCCAGTACTTC.

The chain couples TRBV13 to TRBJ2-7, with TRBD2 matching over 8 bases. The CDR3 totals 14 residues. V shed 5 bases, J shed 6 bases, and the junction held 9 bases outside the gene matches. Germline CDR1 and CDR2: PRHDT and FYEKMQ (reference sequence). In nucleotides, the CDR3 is TGTGCCAGCAGCCGATGGACTAGCACAGGCGAGCAGTACTTC. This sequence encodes CASSRWTSTGEQYF.

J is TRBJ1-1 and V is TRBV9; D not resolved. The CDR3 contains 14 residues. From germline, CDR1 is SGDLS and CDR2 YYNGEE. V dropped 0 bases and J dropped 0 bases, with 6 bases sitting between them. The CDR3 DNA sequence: TGTGCCAGCAGCGTAGGACAACTGAACACTGAAGCTTTCTTT. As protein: CASSVGQLNTEAFF.

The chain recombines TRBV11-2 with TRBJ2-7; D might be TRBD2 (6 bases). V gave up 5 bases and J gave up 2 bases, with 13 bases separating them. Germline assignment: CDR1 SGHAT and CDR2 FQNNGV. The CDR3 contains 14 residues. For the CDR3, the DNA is TGTGCCAGCAGCGCAGTGGGGGGAACCTACGAGCAGTACTTC. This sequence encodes CASSAVGGTYEQYF.

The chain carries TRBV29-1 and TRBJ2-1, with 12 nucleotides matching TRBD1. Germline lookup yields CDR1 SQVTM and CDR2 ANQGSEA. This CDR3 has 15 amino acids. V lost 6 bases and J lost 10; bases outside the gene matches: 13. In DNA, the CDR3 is TGCAGCGTGTCTACACCGGGACAGGGGGCCGGCGAGCAGTTCTTC. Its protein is CSVSTPGQGAGEQFF.

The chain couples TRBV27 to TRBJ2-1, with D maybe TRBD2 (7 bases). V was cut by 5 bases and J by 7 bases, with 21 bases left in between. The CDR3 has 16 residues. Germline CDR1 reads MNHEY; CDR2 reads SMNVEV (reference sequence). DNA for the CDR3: TGTGCCAGCAGTGCTTGGGGGCGGGGGAATTTAAATGAGCAGTTCTTC. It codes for CASSAWGRGNLNEQFF.

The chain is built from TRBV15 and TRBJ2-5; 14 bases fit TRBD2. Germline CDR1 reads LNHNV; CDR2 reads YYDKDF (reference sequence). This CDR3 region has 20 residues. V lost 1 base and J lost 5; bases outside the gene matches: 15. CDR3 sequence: CATSRGFDPTGTSGGETQYF. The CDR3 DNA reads TGTGCCACCAGCAGAGGATTCGACCCGACCGGGACTAGCGGGGGCGAGACCCAGTACTTC.

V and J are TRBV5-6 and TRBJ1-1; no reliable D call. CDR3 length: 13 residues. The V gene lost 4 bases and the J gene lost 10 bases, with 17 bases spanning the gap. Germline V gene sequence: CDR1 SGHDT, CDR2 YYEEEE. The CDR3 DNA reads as TGTGCCAGCAGCATTGGACTGGGGATGGGAGCTTTCTTT. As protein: CASSIGLGMGAFF.

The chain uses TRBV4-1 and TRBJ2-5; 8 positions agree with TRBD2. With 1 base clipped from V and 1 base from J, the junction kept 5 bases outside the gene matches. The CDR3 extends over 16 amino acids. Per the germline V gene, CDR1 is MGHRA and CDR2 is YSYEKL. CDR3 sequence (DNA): TGCGCCAGCAGCCAAGCGGCGGGGGGAGTCCAAGAGACCCAGTACTTC. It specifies CASSQAAGGVQETQYF.

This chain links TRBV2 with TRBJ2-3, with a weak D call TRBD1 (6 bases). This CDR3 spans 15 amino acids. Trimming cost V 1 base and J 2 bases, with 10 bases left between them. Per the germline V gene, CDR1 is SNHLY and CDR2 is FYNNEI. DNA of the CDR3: TGTGCCAGCAGTGAAGACAGGGCCAACACAGATACGCAGTATTTT. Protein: CASSEDRANTDTQYF.

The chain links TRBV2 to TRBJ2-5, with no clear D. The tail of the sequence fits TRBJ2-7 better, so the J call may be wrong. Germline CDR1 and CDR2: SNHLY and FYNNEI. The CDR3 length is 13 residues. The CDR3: CASSDPISYEQYF. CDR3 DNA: TGTGCCAGCAGTGACCCGATCTCCTACGAGCAGTACTTC.

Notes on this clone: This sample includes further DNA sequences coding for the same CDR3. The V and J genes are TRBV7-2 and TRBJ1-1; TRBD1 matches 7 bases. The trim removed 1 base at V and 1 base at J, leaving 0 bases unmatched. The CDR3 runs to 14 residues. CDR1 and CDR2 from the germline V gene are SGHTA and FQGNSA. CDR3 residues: CASSLGQGNTEAFF. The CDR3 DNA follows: TGTGCCAGCAGCTTAGGACAGGGGAACACTGAAGCTTTCTTT.